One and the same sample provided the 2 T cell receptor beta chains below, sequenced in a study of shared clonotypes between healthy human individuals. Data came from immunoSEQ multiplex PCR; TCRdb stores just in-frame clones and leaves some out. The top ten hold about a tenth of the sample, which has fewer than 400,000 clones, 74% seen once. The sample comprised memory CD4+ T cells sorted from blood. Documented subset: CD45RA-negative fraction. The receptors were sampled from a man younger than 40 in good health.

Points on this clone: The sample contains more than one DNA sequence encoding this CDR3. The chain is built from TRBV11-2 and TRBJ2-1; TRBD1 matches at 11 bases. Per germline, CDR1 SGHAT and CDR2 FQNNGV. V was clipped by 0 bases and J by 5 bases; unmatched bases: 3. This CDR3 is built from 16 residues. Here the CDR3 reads CASSLDRDRGDNEQFF. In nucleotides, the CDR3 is TGTGCCAGCAGCTTAGACAGGGACAGGGGGGACAATGAGCAGTTCTTC. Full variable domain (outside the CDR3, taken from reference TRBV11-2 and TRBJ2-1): EAGVAQSPRYKIIEKRQSVAFWCNPISGHATLYWYQQILGQGPKLLIQFQNNGVVDDSQLPKDRFSAERLKGVDSTLKIQPAKLEDSAVYLCASSLDRDRGDNEQFFGPGTRLTVL.

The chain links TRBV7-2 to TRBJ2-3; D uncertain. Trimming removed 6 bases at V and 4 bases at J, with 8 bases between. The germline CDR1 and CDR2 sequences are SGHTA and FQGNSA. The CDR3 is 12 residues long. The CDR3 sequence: CASRAWADTQYF. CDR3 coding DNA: TGTGCCAGCAGAGCTTGGGCAGATACGCAGTATTTT.